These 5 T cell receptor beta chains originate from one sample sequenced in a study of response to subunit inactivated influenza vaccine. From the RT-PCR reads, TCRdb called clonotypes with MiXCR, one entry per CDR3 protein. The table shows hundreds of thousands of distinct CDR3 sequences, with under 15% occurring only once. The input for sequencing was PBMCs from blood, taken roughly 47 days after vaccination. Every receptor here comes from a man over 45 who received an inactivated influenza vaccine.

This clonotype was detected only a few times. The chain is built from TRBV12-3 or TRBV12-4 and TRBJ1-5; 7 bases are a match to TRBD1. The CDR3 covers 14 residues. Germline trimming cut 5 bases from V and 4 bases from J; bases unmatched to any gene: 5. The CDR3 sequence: CASSTQGKNQPQHF. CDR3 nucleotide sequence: TGTGCCAGCAGTACACAGGGGAAAAATCAGCCCCAGCATTTT.

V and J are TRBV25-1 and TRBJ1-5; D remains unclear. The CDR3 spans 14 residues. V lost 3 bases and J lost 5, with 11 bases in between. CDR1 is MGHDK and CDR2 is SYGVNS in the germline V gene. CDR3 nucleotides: TGTGCCAGCAGTGATATATCCTGGGATCAGCCCCAGCATTTT. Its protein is CASSDISWDQPQHF.

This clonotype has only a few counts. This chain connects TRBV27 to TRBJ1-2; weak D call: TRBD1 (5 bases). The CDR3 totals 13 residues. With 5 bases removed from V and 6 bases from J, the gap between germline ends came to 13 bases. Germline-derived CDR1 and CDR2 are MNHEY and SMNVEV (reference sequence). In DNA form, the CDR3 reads TGTGCCAGCAGTCTCCAGGGAAAGCATGGCTACACCTTC. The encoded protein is CASSLQGKHGYTF.

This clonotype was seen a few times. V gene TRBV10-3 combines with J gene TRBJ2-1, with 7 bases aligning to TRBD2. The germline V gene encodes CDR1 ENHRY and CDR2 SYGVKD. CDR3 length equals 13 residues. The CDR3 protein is CMSAGDLFNEQFF. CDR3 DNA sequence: TGTATGTCGGCGGGAGACCTCTTCAATGAGCAGTTCTTC.

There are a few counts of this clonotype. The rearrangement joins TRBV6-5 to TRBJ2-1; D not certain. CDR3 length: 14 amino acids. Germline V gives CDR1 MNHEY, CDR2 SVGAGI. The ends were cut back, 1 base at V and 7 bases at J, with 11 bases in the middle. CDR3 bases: TGTGCCAGCAGTTACTTTGGCAGGTCTAATGAGCAGTTCTTC. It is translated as CASSYFGRSNEQFF.